This T cell receptor beta chain was documented in a study of control samples from healthy donors and cancer patients. Turning to this clone: Other DNA sequences within the sample encode an identical CDR3.

The CDR3 contains 16 residues. With 4 bases clipped from V and 2 bases from J, the junction kept 6 bases outside the gene matches. Germline V CDR1 and CDR2: LNHDA, SQIVND (reference sequence). The assay was immunoSEQ multiplex PCR, and TCRdb's table has in-frame clones only and misses some. The sample lists roughly 69,000 clones, around 87% occurring once. Sequencing was done on a sample of PBMCs. The TCR originated in a woman aged 45-59 years with head and neck cancer. The chain couples TRBV19 to TRBJ1-2; 11 positions agree with TRBD1. This chain's CDR3 is CASSTSGTGGNYGYTF. The CDR3 coding sequence is TGTGCCAGTAGTACTTCCGGGACAGGGGGAAACTATGGCTACACCTTC.